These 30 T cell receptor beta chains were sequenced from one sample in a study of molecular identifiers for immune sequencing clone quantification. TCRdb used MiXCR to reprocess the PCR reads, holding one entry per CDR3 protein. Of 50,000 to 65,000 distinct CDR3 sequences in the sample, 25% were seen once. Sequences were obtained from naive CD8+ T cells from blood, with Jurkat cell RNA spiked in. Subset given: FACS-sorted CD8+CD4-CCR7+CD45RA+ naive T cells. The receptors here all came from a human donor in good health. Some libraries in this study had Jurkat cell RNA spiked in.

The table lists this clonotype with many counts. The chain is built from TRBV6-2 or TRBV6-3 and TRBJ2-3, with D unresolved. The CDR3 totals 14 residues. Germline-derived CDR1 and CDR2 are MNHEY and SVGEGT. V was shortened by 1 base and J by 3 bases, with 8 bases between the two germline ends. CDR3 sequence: CASSYYTVTDTQYF. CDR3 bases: TGTGCCAGCAGTTACTATACAGTTACAGATACGCAGTATTTT.

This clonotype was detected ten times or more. CDR3 nucleotides: TGTGCCACCCTGGGGGGGGAGGTGAAGACCCAGTACTTC. Encoded protein: CATLGGEVKTQYF. The chain carries TRBV28 and TRBJ2-5, with 7 nucleotides matching TRBD2. V lost 10 bases to trimming and J lost 6 bases; unmatched junction nucleotides: 11. The CDR3 length is 13 residues. Germline CDR1 and CDR2: MDHEN and SYDVKM. The full variable domain, its missing parts supplied by reference TRBV28 and TRBJ2-5, is DVKVTQSSRYLVKRTGEKVFLECVQDMDHENMFWYRQDPGLGLRLIYFSYDVKMKEKGDIPEGYSVSREKKERFSLILESASTNQTSMYLCATLGGEVKTQYFGPGTRLLVL.

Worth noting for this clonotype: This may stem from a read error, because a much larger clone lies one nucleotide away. Here the CDR3 DNA reads TGCAGCGTTGAGATCAGGGGGCTCTCTGGGGCCAACGTCCCGACTTTC. Protein sequence: CSVEIRGLSGANVPTF. The chain couples TRBV29-1 to TRBJ2-6; TRBD1 agrees at 8 bases. Germline values: CDR1 SQVTM, CDR2 ANQGSEA. The CDR3 covers 16 residues.

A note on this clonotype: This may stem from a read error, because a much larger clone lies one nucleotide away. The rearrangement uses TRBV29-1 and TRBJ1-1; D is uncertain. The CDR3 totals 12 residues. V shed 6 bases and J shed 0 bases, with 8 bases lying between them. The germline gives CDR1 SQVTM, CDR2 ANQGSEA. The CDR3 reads CSVTQMNTEAFF. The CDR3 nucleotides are TGCAGCGTGACTCAGATGAACACTGAAGCTTTCTTT. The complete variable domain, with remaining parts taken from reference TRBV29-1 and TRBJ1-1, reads SAVISQKPSRDICQRGTSLTIQCQVDSQVTMMFWYRQQPGQSLTLIATANQGSEATYESGFVIDKFPISRPNLTFSTLTVSNMSPEDSSIYLCSVTQMNTEAFFGQGTRLTVV.

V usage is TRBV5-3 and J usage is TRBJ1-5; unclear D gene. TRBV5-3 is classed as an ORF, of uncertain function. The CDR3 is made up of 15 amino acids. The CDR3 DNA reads TGTGTCAGCAGCTTGGGCGGGAACAGCAATCAGCCCCAGCATTTT. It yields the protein CVSSLGGNSNQPQHF.

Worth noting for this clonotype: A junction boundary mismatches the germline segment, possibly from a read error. The CDR3 DNA reads TGTGCCATCAGCTTAGGGGGCGTTGGGGATGAAGCTTTCTTT. Encoded protein: CAISLGGVGDEAFF. V is TRBV7-3 and J is TRBJ1-1, with 7 bases fitting TRBD1. The CDR3 spans 14 residues. The V gene's germline CDR1 is SGHTA and CDR2 FQGTGA. The complete variable domain, with remaining parts taken from reference TRBV7-3 and TRBJ1-1, reads GAGVSQTPSNKVTEKGKYVELRCDPISGHTALYWYRQSLGQGPEFLIYFQGTGAADDSGLPNDRFFAVRPEGSVSTLKIQRTERGDSAVYLCAISLGGVGDEAFFGQGTRLTVV.

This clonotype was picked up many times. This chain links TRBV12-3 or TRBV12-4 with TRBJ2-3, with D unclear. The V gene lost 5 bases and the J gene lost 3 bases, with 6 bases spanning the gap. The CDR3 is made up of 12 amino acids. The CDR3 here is CASSPVTDTQYF. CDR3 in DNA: TGTGCCAGCAGTCCAGTAACAGATACGCAGTATTTT.

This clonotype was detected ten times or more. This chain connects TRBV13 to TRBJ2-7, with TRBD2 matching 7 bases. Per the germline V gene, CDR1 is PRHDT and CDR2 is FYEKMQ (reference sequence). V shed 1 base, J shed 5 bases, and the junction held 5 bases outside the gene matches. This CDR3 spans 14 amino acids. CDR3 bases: TGTGCCAGCAGCTTAGAGGGCGGGAGCAACGAGCAGTACTTC. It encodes CASSLEGGSNEQYF. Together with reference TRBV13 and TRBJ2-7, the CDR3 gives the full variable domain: AAGVIQSPRHLIKEKRETATLKCYPIPRHDTVYWYQQGPGQDPQFLISFYEKMQSDKGSIPDRFSAQQFSDYHSELNMSSLELGDSALYFCASSLEGGSNEQYFGPGTRLTVT.

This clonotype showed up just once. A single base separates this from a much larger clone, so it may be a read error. The CDR3 sequence: CASSPQDWLNGYTF. The CDR3 DNA reads TGTGCCAGCAGTCCCCAGGACTGGTTAAATGGCTACACCTTC. The chain employs TRBV6-5 and TRBJ1-2; no definite D call. Germline-derived CDR1 and CDR2 are MNHEY and SVGAGI. The germline V and J ends were trimmed by 5 bases and 6 bases, with 16 bases remaining between them. The CDR3 covers 14 residues.

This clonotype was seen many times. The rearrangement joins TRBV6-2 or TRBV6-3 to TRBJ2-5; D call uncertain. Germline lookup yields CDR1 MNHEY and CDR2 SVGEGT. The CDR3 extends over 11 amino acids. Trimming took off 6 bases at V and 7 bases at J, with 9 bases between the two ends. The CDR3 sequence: CASSPPGTQYF. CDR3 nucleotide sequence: TGTGCCAGCAGCCCCCCGGGGACCCAGTACTTC.

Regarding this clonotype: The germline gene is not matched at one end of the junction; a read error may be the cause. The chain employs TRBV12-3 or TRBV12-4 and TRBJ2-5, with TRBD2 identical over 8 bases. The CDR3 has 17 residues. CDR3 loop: CPSSVWEAGGQQETQYF. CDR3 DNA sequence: TGTCCCAGCAGTGTCTGGGAGGCGGGAGGCCAACAAGAGACCCAGTACTTC.

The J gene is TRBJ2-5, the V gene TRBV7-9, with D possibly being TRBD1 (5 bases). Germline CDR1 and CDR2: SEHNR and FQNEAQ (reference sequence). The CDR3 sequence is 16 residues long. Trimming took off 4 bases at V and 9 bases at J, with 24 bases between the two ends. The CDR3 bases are TGTGCCAGCAGCTCCCAGATCAGGGCCCCCCAGGAGTCCCAGTACTTC. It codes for CASSSQIRAPQESQYF.

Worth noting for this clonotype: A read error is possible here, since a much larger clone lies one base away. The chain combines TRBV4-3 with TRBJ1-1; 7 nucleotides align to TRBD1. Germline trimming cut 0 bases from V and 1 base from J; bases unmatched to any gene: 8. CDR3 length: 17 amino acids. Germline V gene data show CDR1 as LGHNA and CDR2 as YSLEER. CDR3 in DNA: TGCGCCAGCAGCCAAGATGGGACAGATGTAACGAACACTGAAGCTTTCTTT. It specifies CASSQDGTDVTNTEAFF.

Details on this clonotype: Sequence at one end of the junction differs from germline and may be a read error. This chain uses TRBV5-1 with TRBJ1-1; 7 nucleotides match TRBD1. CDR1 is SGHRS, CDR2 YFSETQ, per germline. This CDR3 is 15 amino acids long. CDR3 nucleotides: TGCGCCGGCAGCTCAAACAGGGGAGAGAACACTGAAGCTTTCTTT. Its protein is CAGSSNRGENTEAFF.

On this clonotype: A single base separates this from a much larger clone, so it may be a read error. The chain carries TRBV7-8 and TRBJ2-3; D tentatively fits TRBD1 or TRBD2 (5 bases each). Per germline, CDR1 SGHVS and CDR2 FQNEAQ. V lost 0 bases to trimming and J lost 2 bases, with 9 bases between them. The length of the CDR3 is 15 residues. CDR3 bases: TGTGCCAGCAGCTTAGCCGGGACCCTCACAGATACGCAGTATTTT. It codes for CASSLAGTLTDTQYF.

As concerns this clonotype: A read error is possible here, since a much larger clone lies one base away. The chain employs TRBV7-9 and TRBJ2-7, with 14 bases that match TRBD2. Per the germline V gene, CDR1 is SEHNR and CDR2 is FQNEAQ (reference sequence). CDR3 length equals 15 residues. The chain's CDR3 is CAGSPGLAGVGEQYF. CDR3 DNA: TGTGCCGGCAGCCCGGGACTAGCGGGAGTTGGCGAGCAGTACTTC.

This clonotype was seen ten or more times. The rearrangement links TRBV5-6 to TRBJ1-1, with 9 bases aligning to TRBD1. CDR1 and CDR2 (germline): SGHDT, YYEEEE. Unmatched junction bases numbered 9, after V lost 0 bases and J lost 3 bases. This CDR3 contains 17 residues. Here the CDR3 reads CASSLDPTGGFDTEAFF. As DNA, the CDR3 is TGTGCCAGCAGCTTGGACCCAACAGGGGGCTTCGACACTGAAGCTTTCTTT.

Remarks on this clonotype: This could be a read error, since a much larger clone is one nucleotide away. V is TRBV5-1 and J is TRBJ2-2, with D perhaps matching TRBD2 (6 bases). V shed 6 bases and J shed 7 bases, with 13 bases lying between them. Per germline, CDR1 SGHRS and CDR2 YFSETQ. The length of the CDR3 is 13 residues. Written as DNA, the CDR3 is TGCGCCAGCAACGATAGCGGTAACGGGGAGCTGTTTTTT. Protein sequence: CASNDSGNGELFF.

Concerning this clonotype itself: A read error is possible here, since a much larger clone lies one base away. The CDR3 bases are TGTGCCAGCAGCACCCCCACCTTCACAGATACGCAGTATTTT. This encodes CASSTPTFTDTQYF. The chain joins TRBV7-9 to TRBJ2-3; D gene uncertain. From germline, CDR1 is SEHNR and CDR2 FQNEAQ (reference sequence). V lost 5 bases and J lost 2, with 11 bases in between. The CDR3 extends over 14 amino acids.

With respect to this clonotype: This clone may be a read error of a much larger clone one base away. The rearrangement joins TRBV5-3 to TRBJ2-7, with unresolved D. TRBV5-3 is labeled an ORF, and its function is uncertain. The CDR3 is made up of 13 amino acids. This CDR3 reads CTSSQVHTYEQYF. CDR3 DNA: TGTACCAGCAGCCAGGTGCATACCTACGAGCAGTACTTC.

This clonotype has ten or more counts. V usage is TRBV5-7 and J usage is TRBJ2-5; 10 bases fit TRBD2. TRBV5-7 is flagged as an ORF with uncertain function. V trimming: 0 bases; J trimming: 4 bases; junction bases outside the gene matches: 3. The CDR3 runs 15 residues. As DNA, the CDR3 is TGTGCCAGCAGCTTGGTAGCGGGAGGAGGAGAGACCCAGTACTTC. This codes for CASSLVAGGGETQYF.

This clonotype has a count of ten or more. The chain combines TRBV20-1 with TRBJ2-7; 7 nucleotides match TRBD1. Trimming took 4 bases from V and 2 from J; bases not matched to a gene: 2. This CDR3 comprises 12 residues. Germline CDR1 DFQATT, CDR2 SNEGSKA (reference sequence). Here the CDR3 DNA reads TGCAGTGCTACGGACAGGACCTACGAGCAGTACTTC. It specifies CSATDRTYEQYF.

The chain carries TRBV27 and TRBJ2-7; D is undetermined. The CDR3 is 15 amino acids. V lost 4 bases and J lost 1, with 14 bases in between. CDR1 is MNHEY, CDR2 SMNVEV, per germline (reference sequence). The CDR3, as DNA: TGTGCCAGCAGTTCTTTCGCAGGCGCTTCCTACGAGCAGTACTTC. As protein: CASSSFAGASYEQYF.

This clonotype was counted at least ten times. The DNA of the CDR3 is TGTGCCAGCAGCTTGGCCCAGGGGATCTATGGCTACACCTTC. Protein sequence: CASSLAQGIYGYTF. The chain couples TRBV5-4 to TRBJ1-2, with D maybe TRBD1 (6 bases). The V end lost 0 bases, the J end lost 4 bases, and 10 bases lay between the germline ends. The CDR3 totals 14 residues. The germline CDR1 and CDR2 sequences are SGHNT and YYREEE (reference sequence).

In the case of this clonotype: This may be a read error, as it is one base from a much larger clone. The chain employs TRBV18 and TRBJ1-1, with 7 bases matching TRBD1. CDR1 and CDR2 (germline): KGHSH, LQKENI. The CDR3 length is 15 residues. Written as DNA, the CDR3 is TGTGCCGGCTCACCACCCAGGGGGGTGAACACTGAAGCTTTCTTT. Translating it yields CAGSPPRGVNTEAFF.

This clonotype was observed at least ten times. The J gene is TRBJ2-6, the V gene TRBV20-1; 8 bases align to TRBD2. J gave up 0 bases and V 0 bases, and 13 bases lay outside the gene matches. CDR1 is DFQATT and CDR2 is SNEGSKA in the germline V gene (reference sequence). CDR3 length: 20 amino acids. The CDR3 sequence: CSARDSPSLAGTSGANVLTF. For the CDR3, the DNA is TGCAGTGCTAGAGACAGTCCGTCGCTAGCGGGCACCTCTGGGGCCAACGTCCTGACTTTC.

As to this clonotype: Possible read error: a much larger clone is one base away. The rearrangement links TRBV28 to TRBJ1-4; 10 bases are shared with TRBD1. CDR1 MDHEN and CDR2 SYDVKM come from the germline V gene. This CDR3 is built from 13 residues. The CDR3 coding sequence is TGTGCCGGCAGGGACAGGGGTAATGAAAAACTGTTTTTT. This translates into CAGRDRGNEKLFF.

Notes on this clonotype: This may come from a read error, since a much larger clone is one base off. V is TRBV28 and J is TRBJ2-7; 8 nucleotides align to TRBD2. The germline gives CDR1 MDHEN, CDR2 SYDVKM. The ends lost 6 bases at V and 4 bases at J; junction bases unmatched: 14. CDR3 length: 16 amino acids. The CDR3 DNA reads TGTGCCAGCAGCCTCACGCCGAGACTAGCGATGTACGAGCAGTACTTC. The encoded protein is CASSLTPRLAMYEQYF.

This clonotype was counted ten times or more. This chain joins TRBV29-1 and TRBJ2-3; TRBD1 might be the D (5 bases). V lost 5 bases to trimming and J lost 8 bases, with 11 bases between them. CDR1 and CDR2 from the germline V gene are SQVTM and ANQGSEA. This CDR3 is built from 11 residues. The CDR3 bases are TGCAGCGTTAGTACAGGTGTTACGCAGTATTTT. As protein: CSVSTGVTQYF.

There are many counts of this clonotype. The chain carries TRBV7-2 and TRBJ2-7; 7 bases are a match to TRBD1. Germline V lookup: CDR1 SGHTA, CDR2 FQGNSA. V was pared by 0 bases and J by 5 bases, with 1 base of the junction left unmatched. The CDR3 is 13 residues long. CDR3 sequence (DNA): TGTGCCAGCAGCTTAGCGCAGGGGGACGAGCAGTACTTC. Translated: CASSLAQGDEQYF.